This passage covers 25 T cell receptor beta chains from one sample sequenced in a study of T cells in localized non-small cell lung cancer. Sequenced by immunoSEQ multiplex PCR; TCRdb stores in-frame clones only, minus some. Here the sample spans about 40,000 clones, about 76% being singletons. The specimen was peripheral blood mononuclear cells, collected before any cancer treatment. Receptors were obtained from a male donor at least 60 years old with stage II lung adenocarcinoma.

This clone was detected only a few times. The genes are TRBV7-9 and TRBJ2-7; no clear D gene. Trimming pared 7 bases from V and 1 base from J, leaving 11 bases between. Germline V CDR1 and CDR2: SEHNR, FQNEAQ (reference sequence). This CDR3 contains 13 residues. This chain's CDR3 is CASTILGSYEQYF. Written as DNA, the CDR3 is TGTGCCAGCACTATACTCGGGTCCTACGAGCAGTACTTC.

The V gene is TRBV2, the J gene TRBJ1-1; the D gene is possibly TRBD1 (6 bases). The CDR3 contains 13 residues. The V end was cut by 1 base, the J end by 7 bases, with 10 bases between. Germline loops: CDR1 SNHLY, CDR2 FYNNEI. The CDR3: CASSEVRGGEAFF. CDR3 sequence (DNA): TGTGCCAGCAGTGAAGTCAGAGGGGGTGAAGCTTTCTTT. Looking up the rest from reference TRBV2 and TRBJ1-1 gives the full variable domain: EPEVTQTPSHQVTQMGQEVILRCVPISNHLYFYWYRQILGQKVEFLVSFYNNEISEKSEIFDDQFSVERPDGSNFTLKIRSTKLEDSAMYFCASSEVRGGEAFFGQGTRLTVV.

J is TRBJ2-1 and V is TRBV5-5, with TRBD2 identical over 11 bases. The CDR3 sequence is 14 residues long. Germline lookup yields CDR1 SGHKS and CDR2 YYEKEE (reference sequence). The V gene end was trimmed by 4 bases and the J gene end by 7 bases; junction bases not matched to a gene: 4. The DNA of the CDR3 is TGTGCCAGCAGCCCAACTAGCGGGAGAAATGAGCAGTTCTTC. This encodes CASSPTSGRNEQFF. Supplemented by reference TRBV5-5 and TRBJ2-1, the full variable domain reads DAGVTQSPTHLIKTRGQQVTLRCSPISGHKSVSWYQQVLGQGPQFIFQYYEKEERGRGNFPDRFSARQFPNYSSELNVNALLLGDSALYLCASSPTSGRNEQFFGPGTRLTVL.

The J gene is TRBJ2-7, the V gene TRBV12-2. TRBV12-2 represents a pseudogene. This CDR3 is built from 15 residues. The DNA of the CDR3 is TGTGCAAGTCGCCACTCACAAGCACGCTCCTACGAGCAGTACTTC. It encodes CASRHSQARSYEQYF.

This clone was observed once. The V gene is TRBV25-1, the J gene TRBJ1-2, with D possibly matching TRBD1 (6 bases). V lost 5 bases and J 8 bases, leaving 21 bases between the germline ends. Looked up from germline, CDR1 is MGHDK and CDR2 is SYGVNS. The CDR3 is 15 residues long. The CDR3 bases are TGTGCCAGCAGTACCCGGACAGCCCCTATTTCGGGCTACACCTTC. Translating it yields CASSTRTAPISGYTF.

V usage is TRBV7-2 and J usage is TRBJ2-3; 7 bases are a match to TRBD1. Germline V gene sequence: CDR1 SGHTA, CDR2 FQGNSA. After removal of 5 bases from V and 0 bases from J, the junction contained 5 bases not matched to a gene. The CDR3 runs to 15 residues. CDR3 sequence (DNA): TGTGCCAGCAGCGTCACAGGGGTCAGCACAGATACGCAGTATTTT. Its translation: CASSVTGVSTDTQYF.

The chain combines TRBV6-6 with TRBJ2-7; D is possibly TRBD2 (6 bases). The CDR3 is 16 residues long. Per germline, CDR1 MNHNY and CDR2 SVGAGI (reference sequence). Trimming stripped 6 bases from V and 3 bases from J, with 21 bases between. This CDR3 reads CASRRGGERTNYEQYF. The CDR3 nucleotides read TGTGCCAGCAGGCGGGGCGGCGAGCGGACGAACTACGAGCAGTACTTC.

V gene TRBV7-2 combines with J gene TRBJ1-2; D ambiguous. The V end lost 0 bases, the J end lost 1 base, and 9 bases lay between the germline ends. From germline, CDR1 is SGHTA and CDR2 FQGNSA. CDR3 length equals 15 residues. This CDR3 reads CASSLARQSNYGYTF. The CDR3 DNA is TGTGCCAGCAGCTTAGCGAGGCAGAGTAACTATGGCTACACCTTC.

This chain connects TRBV7-8 to TRBJ2-7; perhaps TRBD1 as D (6 bases). CDR3 length equals 13 residues. Trimming removed 5 bases at V and 6 bases at J, with 14 bases between. From germline, CDR1 is SGHVS and CDR2 FQNEAQ. CDR3 coding DNA: TGTGCCAGCAGCGATACACAGGGTTTCGAGCAGTACTTC. Residues: CASSDTQGFEQYF.

This sequence joins TRBV4-1 and TRBJ1-2; a weak D match, TRBD1 (5 bases). Germline V gene lookup returns CDR1 MGHRA and CDR2 YSYEKL. V was cut by 4 bases and J by 2 bases, with 11 bases left in between. The CDR3 runs 14 residues. The CDR3 is CASSPGRGNYGYTF. The DNA for the CDR3 is TGCGCCAGCAGCCCGGGACGGGGGAACTATGGCTACACCTTC.

This chain connects TRBV15 to TRBJ2-3; D gene ambiguous. The length of the CDR3 is 14 residues. Germline loops: CDR1 LNHNV, CDR2 YYDKDF (reference sequence). Trimming pared 1 base from V and 4 bases from J, leaving 9 bases between. CDR3: CATSRGDSPDTQYF. The CDR3 DNA reads as TGTGCCACCAGCAGAGGAGACTCCCCAGATACGCAGTATTTT.

The V and J genes are TRBV7-3 and TRBJ2-3; D unclear. This CDR3 contains 13 residues. Trimming pared 2 bases from V and 6 bases from J, leaving 9 bases between. Germline V gives CDR1 SGHTA, CDR2 FQGTGA. The CDR3 DNA is TGTGCCAGCAGCTTATGGGATTCCGATACGCAGTATTTT. Its protein is CASSLWDSDTQYF.

The J gene is TRBJ2-2, the V gene TRBV10-3, with TRBD2 identical over 9 bases. The CDR3 length is 14 residues. The ends lost 8 bases at V and 2 bases at J; junction bases unmatched: 3. Looked up from germline, CDR1 is ENHRY and CDR2 is SYGVKD. The CDR3 bases are TGTGCCATCCCGCGGGGGGGCAACACCGGGGAGCTGTTTTTT. It encodes CAIPRGGNTGELFF.

V gene TRBV5-4 combines with J gene TRBJ2-1; 7 nucleotides align to TRBD2. CDR1 is SGHNT and CDR2 is YYREEE in the germline V gene (reference sequence). The CDR3 contains 15 residues. J gave up 6 bases and V 2 bases, and 8 bases lay outside the gene matches. CDR3: CASSFKRDPPNEQFF. The CDR3 DNA reads TGTGCCAGCAGCTTTAAGCGGGACCCCCCCAATGAGCAGTTCTTC. Looking up the rest from reference TRBV5-4 and TRBJ2-1 gives the full variable domain: ETGVTQSPTHLIKTRGQQVTLRCSSQSGHNTVSWYQQALGQGPQFIFQYYREEENGRGNFPPRFSGLQFPNYSSELNVNALELDDSALYLCASSFKRDPPNEQFFGPGTRLTVL.

The chain employs TRBV11-2 and TRBJ1-5, with D hard to call. Germline values: CDR1 SGHAT, CDR2 FQNNGV. The V gene lost 5 bases and the J gene lost 8 bases, with 13 bases spanning the gap. The CDR3 has 13 residues. CDR3 residues: CASSQVPLEPQHF. CDR3 nucleotide sequence: TGTGCCAGCAGCCAGGTCCCCCTAGAGCCCCAGCATTTT.

The chain couples TRBV9 to TRBJ2-3; D is unresolved. Germline CDR1 reads SGDLS; CDR2 reads YYNGEE. CDR3 length: 13 amino acids. The V end lost 0 bases, the J end lost 4 bases, and 6 bases lay between the germline ends. CDR3 in amino acids: CASSVDTSDTQYF. In nucleotides, the CDR3 is TGTGCCAGCAGCGTAGATACTTCAGATACGCAGTATTTT.

The chain uses TRBV5-1 and TRBJ2-4; D may be TRBD1 (6 bases). Germline CDR1 is SGHRS and CDR2 is YFSETQ. Trimming shortened V by 0 bases and J by 0 bases, and 10 bases separated the two germline ends. The CDR3 runs to 16 residues. CDR3 coding DNA: TGCGCCAGCAGCTTGGCAGGGGATGTAGCCAAAAACATTCAGTACTTC. Its protein is CASSLAGDVAKNIQYF.

This chain links TRBV10-3 with TRBJ1-3, with D perhaps TRBD1 (5 bases). CDR1 and CDR2 (germline): ENHRY, SYGVKD. CDR3 length: 12 residues. V lost 4 bases and J 9 bases, leaving 10 bases between the germline ends. In nucleotides, the CDR3 is TGTGCCATCAGTGTTCAGGGTATCACCATATATTTT. This encodes CAISVQGITIYF.

This clone was counted between two and nine times. This chain links TRBV15 with TRBJ1-1; D is ambiguous. Trimming cost V 1 base and J 7 bases, with 7 bases left between them. CDR3 length: 12 amino acids. In germline, CDR1 is LNHNV, CDR2 YYDKDF (reference sequence). In nucleotides, the CDR3 is TGTGCCACCAGCAGAGCTGGACGTGAAGCTTTCTTT. Translated, it gives CATSRAGREAFF.

The chain has TRBV7-3 and TRBJ1-1, with unresolved D. The germline V gene has CDR1 SGHTA and CDR2 FQGTGA. CDR3 length: 13 amino acids. The ends were cut back, 6 bases at V and 0 bases at J, with 8 bases in the middle. CDR3 sequence: CASRLQMNTEAFF. CDR3 DNA sequence: TGTGCCAGCAGGTTACAGATGAACACTGAAGCTTTCTTT.

The chain carries TRBV30 and TRBJ2-7; D is undetermined. With 1 base removed from V and 2 bases from J, the gap between germline ends came to 0 bases. The germline gives CDR1 GTSNPN, CDR2 SVGIG (reference sequence). The CDR3 consists of 10 residues. The CDR3 nucleotides are TGTGCCTGGAGTGCCTACGAGCAGTACTTC. Translation: CAWSAYEQYF.

The J gene is TRBJ1-5, the V gene TRBV10-3; maybe TRBD1 (5 bases). Trimming pared 3 bases from V and 2 bases from J, leaving 14 bases between. Germline CDR1 and CDR2: ENHRY and SYGVKD. The CDR3 is made up of 16 amino acids. The CDR3 region is CAISEPGPRGNQPQHF. CDR3 bases: TGTGCCATCAGTGAACCGGGCCCCAGGGGCAATCAGCCCCAGCATTTT.

This chain links TRBV5-4 with TRBJ1-1; 8 bases fit TRBD1. The CDR3 has 18 amino acids. V was clipped by 1 base and J by 0 bases; unmatched bases: 11. CDR1 and CDR2 (germline): SGHNT, YYREEE (reference sequence). The CDR3 region has the DNA TGTGCCAGCAGCTTGAGAAGGCCCGGGACAGGATTGAACACTGAAGCTTTCTTT. It translates to CASSLRRPGTGLNTEAFF.

J is TRBJ2-3 and V is TRBV30, with D perhaps matching TRBD2 (7 bases). V was pared by 4 bases and J by 7 bases, with 21 bases between. The CDR3 has 15 amino acids. Per germline, CDR1 GTSNPN and CDR2 SVGIG (reference sequence). CDR3: CAWMKPGGRRNTQYF. CDR3 DNA: TGTGCCTGGATGAAACCCGGGGGGCGCAGGAATACGCAGTATTTT.

This clone was recorded once. V and J are TRBV28 and TRBJ1-5; D uncertain. Germline assignment: CDR1 MDHEN and CDR2 SYDVKM. The CDR3 spans 11 residues. V shed 4 bases and J shed 9 bases, with 7 bases lying between them. As DNA, the CDR3 is TGTGCCAGCAGTTCCCCTAGGCCCCAGCATTTT. Amino acid sequence: CASSSPRPQHF.